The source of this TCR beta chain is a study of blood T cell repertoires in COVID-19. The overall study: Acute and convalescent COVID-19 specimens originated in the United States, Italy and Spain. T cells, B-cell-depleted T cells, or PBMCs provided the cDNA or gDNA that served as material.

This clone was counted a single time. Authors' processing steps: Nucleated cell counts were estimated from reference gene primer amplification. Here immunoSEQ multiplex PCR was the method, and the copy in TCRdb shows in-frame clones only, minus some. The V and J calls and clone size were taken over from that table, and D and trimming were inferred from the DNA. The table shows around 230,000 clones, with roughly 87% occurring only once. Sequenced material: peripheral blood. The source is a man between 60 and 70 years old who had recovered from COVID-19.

CDR3 loop: CASSLGLGYEQYF. In DNA form, the CDR3 reads TGTGCCAGCAGTTTGGGGCTAGGCTACGAGCAGTACTTC. V and J are TRBV27 and TRBJ2-7; D is perhaps TRBD1 (5 bases). CDR1 MNHEY and CDR2 SMNVEV come from the germline V gene (reference sequence). The V gene lost 3 bases and the J gene lost 3 bases, with 9 bases spanning the gap. This CDR3 region has 13 residues.